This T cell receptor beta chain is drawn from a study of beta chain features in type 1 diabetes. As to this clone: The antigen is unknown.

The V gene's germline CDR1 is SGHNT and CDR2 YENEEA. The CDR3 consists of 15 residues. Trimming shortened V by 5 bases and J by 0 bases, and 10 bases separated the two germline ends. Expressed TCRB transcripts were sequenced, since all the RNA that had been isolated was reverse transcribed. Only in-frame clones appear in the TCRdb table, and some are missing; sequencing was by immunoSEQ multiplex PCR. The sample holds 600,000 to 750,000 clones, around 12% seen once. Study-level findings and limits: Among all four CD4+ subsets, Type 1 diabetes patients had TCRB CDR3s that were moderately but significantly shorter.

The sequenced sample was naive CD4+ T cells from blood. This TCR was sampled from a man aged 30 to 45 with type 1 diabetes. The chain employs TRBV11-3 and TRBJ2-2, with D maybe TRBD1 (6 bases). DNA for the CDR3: TGTGCCAGCAGCCGGACAGCTTCGAACACCGGGGAGCTGTTTTTT. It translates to CASSRTASNTGELFF.